What follows are 30 T cell receptor beta chains derived from one specimen sequenced in a study of blood T cell repertoires in COVID-19. Assay: immunoSEQ multiplex PCR; the TCRdb copy retains only in-frame clones and omits some. The profile covers over 100,000 clones, with roughly 84% appearing a single time and around 4% taken by the ten largest. Sample: peripheral blood. Receptors originate from a human donor in a cohort sampled during active COVID-19.

CDR3 DNA: TGCGCCAGCAGCTTTCAGGGTTATAACACAGATACGCAGTATTTT. It yields the protein CASSFQGYNTDTQYF. V usage is TRBV5-1 and J usage is TRBJ2-3, with D possibly being TRBD1 (5 bases). This CDR3 region has 15 residues. CDR1 is SGHRS, CDR2 YFSETQ, per germline. Trimming took 2 bases from V and 2 from J, leaving 12 bases between them. The whole variable domain, filled in from reference TRBV5-1 and TRBJ2-3, reads KAGVTQTPRYLIKTRGQQVTLSCSPISGHRSVSWYQQTPGQGLQFLFEYFSETQRNKGNFPGRFSGRQFSNSRSEMNVSTLELGDSALYLCASSFQGYNTDTQYFGPGTRLTVL.

This chain connects TRBV19 to TRBJ2-6; no definite D call. CDR1 is LNHDA and CDR2 is SQIVND in the germline V gene (reference sequence). The ends were cut back, 9 bases at V and 0 bases at J, with 9 bases in the middle. The CDR3 covers 14 residues. The CDR3, as DNA: TGTGCCAGCCAAACAGTCTCTGGGGCCAACGTCCTGACTTTC. Translating gives CASQTVSGANVLTF.

This chain connects TRBV11-2 to TRBJ2-5, with TRBD1 as a possible D gene (6 bases). Germline V gives CDR1 SGHAT, CDR2 FQNNGV. CDR3 size: 14 residues. With 5 bases removed from V and 1 base from J, the gap between germline ends came to 11 bases. CDR3 sequence: CASSHRTAQETQYF. CDR3 coding DNA: TGTGCCAGCAGCCACCGGACAGCCCAAGAGACCCAGTACTTC.

In nucleotides, the CDR3 is TGTGCCAGCGCTCCAAGGGGAGGGTCTGGAAACACCATATATTTT. Its translation is CASAPRGGSGNTIYF. The chain is built from TRBV6-5 and TRBJ1-3, with D maybe TRBD1 (5 bases). The CDR3 sequence is 15 residues long. With 8 bases removed from V and 1 base from J, the gap between germline ends came to 15 bases. The germline V gene has CDR1 MNHEY and CDR2 SVGAGI.

CDR3 DNA sequence: TGTGCCAGCAGATCGGACAGCTATGGCTACACCTTC. Translated, it gives CASRSDSYGYTF. The V call is TRBV28, the J call TRBJ1-2; D might be TRBD1 (6 bases). This CDR3 comprises 12 residues. Germline V gene data show CDR1 as MDHEN and CDR2 as SYDVKM. Trimming pared 6 bases from V and 4 bases from J, leaving 9 bases between.

In its sample, this clone was seen a few times. The chain recombines TRBV7-8 with TRBJ1-5; tentatively, D is TRBD1 (6 bases). Germline V gene sequence: CDR1 SGHVS, CDR2 FQNEAQ. The V and J ends lost 3 bases and 5 bases respectively, with 14 bases between them. CDR3 length: 15 residues. The CDR3 sequence: CASSLARGVYQPQHF. CDR3 sequence (DNA): TGTGCCAGCAGCTTGGCCAGGGGAGTTTATCAGCCCCAGCATTTT.

CDR3 nucleotide sequence: TGCGCCAGCAGCCCTGGGACAGGGAACTTACAAGAGACCCAGTACTTC. This encodes CASSPGTGNLQETQYF. The J gene is TRBJ2-5, the V gene TRBV5-1; 9 positions agree with TRBD1. The CDR3 is made up of 16 amino acids. Germline CDR1 reads SGHRS; CDR2 reads YFSETQ. J gave up 2 bases and V 4 bases, and 9 bases lay outside the gene matches.

The V call is TRBV27, the J call TRBJ1-5; 7 positions match TRBD1. Trimming took 7 bases from V and 7 from J; bases not matched to a gene: 13. The CDR3 is 15 residues long. Germline V gene sequence: CDR1 MNHEY, CDR2 SMNVEV (reference sequence). The CDR3 nucleotides read TGTGCCAGCAACCCGACAGGGACCGGGTTACAGCCCCAGCATTTT. Protein sequence: CASNPTGTGLQPQHF.

The rearrangement joins TRBV7-2 to TRBJ1-2, with D hard to call. There are 14 residues in the CDR3. V lost 5 bases, J lost 1 base, and 11 bases lay in between. CDR1 is SGHTA, CDR2 FQGNSA, per germline. CDR3 amino acids: CASSHALLNYGYTF. DNA for the CDR3: TGTGCCAGCAGCCACGCCCTACTTAACTATGGCTACACCTTC. The full variable domain, completed using reference TRBV7-2 and TRBJ1-2, is GAGVSQSPSNKVTEKGKDVELRCDPISGHTALYWYRQSLGQGLEFLIYFQGNSAPDKSGLPSDRFSAERTGGSVSTLTIQRTQQEDSAVYLCASSHALLNYGYTFGSGTRLTVV.

Here the CDR3 reads CASSAGQGKGNEQFF. DNA for the CDR3: TGTGCCAGCAGCGCGGGACAGGGTAAGGGAAATGAGCAGTTCTTC. V usage is TRBV7-9 and J usage is TRBJ2-1, with TRBD1 matching over 9 bases. J lost 7 bases, V lost 5 bases, and 9 bases had no gene match. This CDR3 contains 15 residues. Germline CDR1 and CDR2: SEHNR and FQNEAQ (reference sequence).

The chain carries TRBV11-2 and TRBJ2-1, with a tentative D call TRBD2 (5 bases). This CDR3 has 12 amino acids. V shed 2 bases and J shed 9 bases, with 8 bases lying between them. Germline V lookup: CDR1 SGHAT, CDR2 FQNNGV. The CDR3 nucleotides are TGTGCCAGCAGCTTAATGCGGGTTGAGCAGTTCTTC. This encodes CASSLMRVEQFF. The entire variable domain, with the rest obtained from reference TRBV11-2 and TRBJ2-1, is as follows: EAGVAQSPRYKIIEKRQSVAFWCNPISGHATLYWYQQILGQGPKLLIQFQNNGVVDDSQLPKDRFSAERLKGVDSTLKIQPAKLEDSAVYLCASSLMRVEQFFGPGTRLTVL.

This rearrangement joins TRBV7-9 to TRBJ1-5; D is ambiguous. V was shortened by 2 bases and J by 3 bases, with 11 bases between the two germline ends. Germline V gives CDR1 SEHNR, CDR2 FQNEAQ (reference sequence). There are 15 residues in the CDR3. CDR3 sequence reads: CASSLSGGPNQPQHF. CDR3 DNA: TGTGCCAGCAGCTTATCAGGTGGGCCCAATCAGCCCCAGCATTTT.

The genes are TRBV5-1 and TRBJ2-5; the D gene is possibly TRBD1 (6 bases). From germline, CDR1 is SGHRS and CDR2 YFSETQ. The CDR3 has 13 amino acids. V lost 2 bases, J lost 5 bases, and 10 bases lay in between. Here the CDR3 reads CASSLQGAETQYF. DNA of the CDR3: TGCGCCAGCAGCTTACAGGGTGCGGAGACCCAGTACTTC.

J is TRBJ2-2 and V is TRBV7-3; tentatively, D is TRBD2 (7 bases). This CDR3 has 14 residues. Germline CDR1 and CDR2: SGHTA and FQGTGA. Trimming removed 4 bases at V and 7 bases at J, with 13 bases between. CDR3 sequence: CASSSSGEGGELFF. The CDR3 nucleotides are TGTGCCAGCAGCTCGTCAGGGGAGGGCGGGGAGCTGTTTTTT.

The chain is built from TRBV5-1 and TRBJ2-5; TRBD2 matches at 9 bases. The V segment lost 5 bases and the J segment 2 bases; nucleotides outside the gene matches: 4. The CDR3 length is 14 residues. The V gene's germline CDR1 is SGHRS and CDR2 YFSETQ. DNA of the CDR3: TGCGCCAGCAGAGTAGCGGGGGAGCAAGAGACCCAGTACTTC. Amino acids: CASRVAGEQETQYF.

This clone was recorded only once. This chain joins TRBV7-8 and TRBJ2-7; D call uncertain. CDR1 SGHVS and CDR2 FQNEAQ come from the germline V gene. V lost 1 base and J 1 base, leaving 14 bases between the germline ends. The CDR3 runs to 16 residues. The DNA for the CDR3 is TGTGCCAGCAGCTTAGAAGGCAGGTTGTTATCCTACGAGCAGTACTTC. It encodes CASSLEGRLLSYEQYF.

The V and J genes are TRBV3-1 (or the pseudogene TRBV3-2) and TRBJ2-1; 9 nucleotides align to TRBD1. V was pared by 3 bases and J by 5 bases, with 2 bases of the junction left unmatched. Germline V gene lookup returns CDR1 LGHDT and CDR2 YNNKEL (reference sequence). The CDR3 totals 14 residues. CDR3 nucleotides: TGTGCCAGCAGCCACGGACAGGGGAACAATGAGCAGTTCTTC. Residues: CASSHGQGNNEQFF.

The chain employs TRBV24-1 and TRBJ2-3; D may be TRBD1 (6 bases). CDR3 length equals 14 residues. The V gene's germline CDR1 is KGHDR and CDR2 SFDVKD. Trimming removed 7 bases from V and 2 bases from J, with 12 bases in between. The CDR3 sequence: CATRGAGPTDTQYF. CDR3 DNA sequence: TGTGCCACCAGGGGGGCAGGGCCCACAGATACGCAGTATTTT.

As for this clone: The identical CDR3 is also encoded by other nucleotide sequences in the sample. The chain has TRBV6-5 and TRBJ2-3, with 8 bases lining up with TRBD1. CDR1 is MNHEY, CDR2 SVGAGI, per germline. The CDR3 contains 14 residues. Trimming cost V 6 bases and J 4 bases; bases outside gene matches: 6. Here the CDR3 DNA reads TGTGCCAGCAGCGGACAGGGCGGTCCAGATACGCAGTATTTT. Amino acid sequence: CASSGQGGPDTQYF.

This sequence joins TRBV12-5 and TRBJ2-3, with 8 nucleotides matching TRBD2. The CDR3 has 19 amino acids. J gave up 0 bases and V 2 bases, and 13 bases lay outside the gene matches. Per the germline V gene, CDR1 is LGHNT and CDR2 is FRNRAP. The CDR3: CASGLSFRGGYSSTDTQYF. CDR3 DNA: TGTGCTAGTGGTTTGAGTTTCCGGGGGGGGTACTCTAGCACAGATACGCAGTATTTT.

The gene calls are TRBV9 and TRBJ2-1; 9 nucleotides line up with TRBD2. This CDR3 contains 15 residues. CDR1 SGDLS and CDR2 YYNGEE come from the germline V gene. V was clipped by 2 bases and J by 7 bases; unmatched bases: 7. CDR3 coding DNA: TGTGCCAGCAGCGTCGGTAGCGGGGGTTTTAATGAGCAGTTCTTC. Translated: CASSVGSGGFNEQFF.

The chain employs TRBV28 and TRBJ2-4, with D perhaps matching TRBD2 (5 bases). V shed 6 bases and J shed 0 bases, with 15 bases lying between them. From germline, CDR1 is MDHEN and CDR2 SYDVKM. The CDR3 has 16 amino acids. The CDR3: CASRPVANLAKNIQYF. CDR3 coding DNA: TGTGCCAGCAGACCTGTAGCGAATCTAGCCAAAAACATTCAGTACTTC.

In this sample, this clone turned up once. The rearrangement links TRBV5-1 to TRBJ2-1; 8 bases map to TRBD2. Looked up from germline, CDR1 is SGHRS and CDR2 is YFSETQ. The CDR3 is made up of 15 amino acids. Trimming took 0 bases from V and 4 from J; bases not matched to a gene: 3. The CDR3 nucleotides are TGCGCCAGCAGCTTGGCAGCGGGGGCGTACAATGAGCAGTTCTTC. Amino acid sequence: CASSLAAGAYNEQFF.

This rearrangement joins TRBV3-1 (or the pseudogene TRBV3-2) to TRBJ1-2, with a possible D match to TRBD1 (6 bases). This CDR3 region has 12 residues. Between the trimmed V and J ends, which lost 8 bases and 4 bases, there was a span of 11 bases. Looked up from germline, CDR1 is LGHDT and CDR2 is YNNKEL (reference sequence). The CDR3, as DNA: TGTGCCAGCGGAACAGGGAGCTATGGCTACACCTTC. The encoded protein is CASGTGSYGYTF.

The chain carries TRBV6-5 and TRBJ2-7; TRBD1 agrees at 11 bases. CDR3 length: 15 amino acids. Germline V gene data show CDR1 as MNHEY and CDR2 as SVGAGI. Trimming at V came to 6 bases and at J to 2 bases, leaving 6 bases not matched to a gene. CDR3 loop: CASRPGQGGTYEQYF. CDR3 bases: TGTGCCAGCAGACCGGGACAGGGGGGTACCTACGAGCAGTACTTC.

The V call is TRBV7-9, the J call TRBJ2-3; 7 bases map to TRBD2. The CDR3 has 16 amino acids. V shed 5 bases and J 0 bases; nucleotides not matched to a gene: 8. The germline gives CDR1 SEHNR, CDR2 FQNEAQ (reference sequence). CDR3 nucleotides: TGTGCCAGCAGCCTTGGGGAGGGTTGGAGCACAGATACGCAGTATTTT. This sequence encodes CASSLGEGWSTDTQYF.

The CDR3 region is CASSPASYNEQFF. Here the CDR3 DNA reads TGTGCCAGCAGCCCGGCTAGTTACAATGAGCAGTTCTTC. The chain combines TRBV11-2 with TRBJ2-1; unclear D gene. Germline V gives CDR1 SGHAT, CDR2 FQNNGV. The CDR3 runs to 13 residues. V gave up 5 bases and J gave up 4 bases, with 9 bases separating them.

The CDR3 nucleotides are TGTGCCAGCAGTTACCTCGCGAGTGAAAAACTGTTTTTT. This encodes CASSYLASEKLFF. The V call is TRBV6-2 or TRBV6-3, the J call TRBJ1-4, with unresolved D. V lost 2 bases to trimming and J lost 7 bases, with 8 bases between them. Germline loops: CDR1 MNHEY, CDR2 SVGEGT. This CDR3 region has 13 residues.

The genes are TRBV2 and TRBJ2-1; D is undetermined. V was trimmed by 1 base and J by 0 bases, leaving 7 bases between them. The germline V gene has CDR1 SNHLY and CDR2 FYNNEI. The CDR3 totals 15 residues. The CDR3 nucleotides are TGTGCCAGCAGTGAAGGAACTGGCTCCTACAATGAGCAGTTCTTC. Encoded protein: CASSEGTGSYNEQFF.

A single count supports this clone. This rearrangement joins TRBV5-6 to TRBJ1-1; no clear D. This CDR3 has 13 amino acids. CDR1 is SGHDT, CDR2 YYEEEE, per germline. The V end was cut by 2 bases, the J end by 1 base, with 6 bases between. CDR3 amino acids: CASSFLRNTEAFF. CDR3 sequence (DNA): TGTGCCAGCAGCTTTCTCAGGAACACTGAAGCTTTCTTT.